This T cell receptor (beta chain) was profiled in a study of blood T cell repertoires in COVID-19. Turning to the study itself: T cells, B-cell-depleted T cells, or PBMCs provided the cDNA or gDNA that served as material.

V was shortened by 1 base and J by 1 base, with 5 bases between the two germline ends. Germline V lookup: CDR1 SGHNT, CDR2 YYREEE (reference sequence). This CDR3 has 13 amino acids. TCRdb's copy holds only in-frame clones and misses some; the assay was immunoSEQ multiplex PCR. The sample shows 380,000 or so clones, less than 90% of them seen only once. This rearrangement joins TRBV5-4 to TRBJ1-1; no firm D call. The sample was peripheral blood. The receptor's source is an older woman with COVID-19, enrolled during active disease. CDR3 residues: CASSLRGNTEAFF. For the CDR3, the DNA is TGTGCCAGCAGCTTGCGGGGGAACACTGAAGCTTTCTTT.